These 21 T cell receptor beta chains share one sample of origin, sequenced in a study of T-cell memory formation after mild COVID-19. MiXCR, run by TCRdb on the 5' RACE reads, gives a single entry per CDR3 protein. The sample holds hundreds of thousands of distinct CDR3 sequences; 20% are singletons and the top ten take approximately 8.4%. Input material: PBMCs or a T cell subset sorted from them (not recorded which). These receptors were taken from an adult woman who had mild COVID-19 (a few samples of this study predate the infection). Cell type and time point are not known.

This chain links TRBV23-1 with TRBJ2-1; D is undetermined. TRBV23-1 is an ORF for which the function is uncertain. The CDR3 has 18 residues. Trimming cost V 3 bases and J 0 bases, with 18 bases left between them. The CDR3 spells CASSHLVPSWSSYNEQFF. In DNA form, the CDR3 reads TGCGCCAGCAGTCATTTGGTCCCGAGCTGGAGCTCCTACAATGAGCAGTTCTTC.

This clonotype was seen a few times. This rearrangement joins TRBV7-9 to TRBJ1-3; D ambiguous. Trimming shortened V by 5 bases and J by 2 bases, and 16 bases separated the two germline ends. This CDR3 spans 16 amino acids. Germline CDR1 is SEHNR and CDR2 is FQNEAQ (reference sequence). As DNA, the CDR3 is TGTGCCAGCAGCCCCCGGGCCTTGCAAGCTGGAAACACCATATATTTT. Its protein is CASSPRALQAGNTIYF.

This clonotype was observed a few times. CDR3 sequence: CASSLEQSYNEQFF. The CDR3 DNA sequence: TGCGCCAGCAGCTTGGAACAGTCCTACAATGAGCAGTTCTTC. V is TRBV5-1 and J is TRBJ2-1; D uncertain. Between the trimmed V and J ends, which lost 0 bases and 1 base, there was a span of 5 bases. Germline V lookup: CDR1 SGHRS, CDR2 YFSETQ. CDR3 length: 14 amino acids. The full variable domain, in which reference TRBV5-1 and TRBJ2-1 provide the parts outside the CDR3, is KAGVTQTPRYLIKTRGQQVTLSCSPISGHRSVSWYQQTPGQGLQFLFEYFSETQRNKGNFPGRFSGRQFSNSRSEMNVSTLELGDSALYLCASSLEQSYNEQFFGPGTRLTVL.

This clonotype was picked up a small number of times. A read error may produce the germline difference seen at one junction end. This sequence joins TRBV15 and TRBJ2-5; D may correspond to TRBD1 or TRBD2 (6 bases each). There are 16 residues in the CDR3. The germline gives CDR1 LNHNV, CDR2 YYDKDF (reference sequence). CDR3 amino acids: CATRRGGRSDQETQYF. DNA for the CDR3: TGTGCCACCAGAAGAGGGGGGAGGTCGGACCAAGAGACCCAGTACTTC.

As DNA, the CDR3 is TGTGCCAGCAGCTTTGGCGGGGGGGCCACGGATACGCAGTATTTT. Encoded protein: CASSFGGGATDTQYF. The V gene is TRBV5-4, the J gene TRBJ2-3; 9 bases agree with TRBD2. V trimming: 2 bases; J trimming: 6 bases; junction bases outside the gene matches: 7. The CDR3 extends over 15 amino acids. Germline-derived CDR1 and CDR2 are SGHNT and YYREEE (reference sequence).

This clonotype was observed a few times. The rearrangement joins TRBV4-1 to TRBJ1-6; 7 bases align to TRBD1. Germline assignment: CDR1 MGHRA and CDR2 YSYEKL. The CDR3 has 15 residues. V was pared by 3 bases and J by 10 bases, with 9 bases of the junction left unmatched. The chain's CDR3 is CASSQSTGRVSPLHF. As DNA, the CDR3 is TGCGCCAGCAGCCAGTCGACAGGGAGGGTCTCACCCCTCCACTTT.

The J gene is TRBJ1-2, the V gene TRBV7-9, with unresolved D. CDR1 is SEHNR, CDR2 FQNEAQ, per germline (reference sequence). This CDR3 region has 14 residues. Trimming took 5 bases from V and 0 from J, leaving 10 bases between them. The CDR3: CASSPPGANYGYTF. Here the CDR3 DNA reads TGTGCCAGCAGCCCCCCGGGAGCTAACTATGGCTACACCTTC.

This clonotype came up a few times. This chain joins TRBV7-9 and TRBJ2-7, with a tentative D call TRBD1 (6 bases). Deletions cut 3 bases from V and 6 bases from J, with 9 bases between. Germline V gene sequence: CDR1 SEHNR, CDR2 FQNEAQ (reference sequence). CDR3 length equals 12 residues. This CDR3 is CASSFPTGEQYF. DNA of the CDR3: TGTGCCAGCAGCTTTCCGACAGGCGAGCAGTACTTC.

The gene calls are TRBV24-1 and TRBJ2-2, with 9 bases aligning to TRBD1. The trim removed 2 bases at V and 3 bases at J, leaving 3 bases unmatched. The CDR3 sequence is 16 residues long. Germline assignment: CDR1 KGHDR and CDR2 SFDVKD. In DNA form, the CDR3 reads TGTGCCACCAGTGATTCCGACAGGGGGTACACCGGGGAGCTGTTTTTT. Translating gives CATSDSDRGYTGELFF.

The V call is TRBV6-2 or TRBV6-3, the J call TRBJ1-3; TRBD1 matches at 8 bases. V lost 8 bases and J lost 0; bases outside the gene matches: 6. Germline values: CDR1 MNHEY, CDR2 SVGEGT. This CDR3 comprises 15 residues. The CDR3 is CASRDRLSSGNTIYF. The CDR3 coding sequence is TGTGCCAGCCGGGACAGGCTTTCCTCTGGAAACACCATATATTTT.

The chain employs TRBV12-3 or TRBV12-4 and TRBJ2-1, with TRBD2 matching 12 bases. The V segment lost 5 bases and the J segment 0 bases; nucleotides outside the gene matches: 11. The CDR3 consists of 19 residues. CDR3 region: CASSPVLTSGGPSYNEQFF. CDR3 nucleotide sequence: TGTGCCAGCAGTCCCGTTTTGACTAGCGGGGGACCCTCCTACAATGAGCAGTTCTTC.

The table lists this clonotype with a few counts. The chain recombines TRBV5-4 with TRBJ1-4, with 9 bases lining up with TRBD1. The germline V gene encodes CDR1 SGHNT and CDR2 YYREEE (reference sequence). Trimming removed 4 bases from V and 6 bases from J; junction bases left unmatched: 10. CDR3 length: 16 amino acids. CDR3: CASSPSPGQGDEKLFF. The CDR3 nucleotides read TGTGCCAGCAGCCCCTCACCGGGACAGGGCGATGAAAAACTGTTTTTT. Using reference TRBV5-4 and TRBJ1-4 for the parts outside the CDR3, the full variable domain is ETGVTQSPTHLIKTRGQQVTLRCSSQSGHNTVSWYQQALGQGPQFIFQYYREEENGRGNFPPRFSGLQFPNYSSELNVNALELDDSALYLCASSPSPGQGDEKLFFGSGTQLSVL.

This clonotype was counted only a few times. The chain combines TRBV3-1 with TRBJ2-1; perhaps TRBD1 as D (6 bases). V shed 5 bases and J shed 4 bases, with 18 bases lying between them. CDR1 and CDR2 (germline): LGHDT, YNNKEL (reference sequence). CDR3 length: 16 residues. The CDR3 nucleotides are TGTGCCAGCAGCAGCCCTGGGACACCTCTGTACAATGAGCAGTTCTTC. It translates to CASSSPGTPLYNEQFF.

This clonotype was recorded a few times. The chain employs TRBV3-1 and TRBJ1-2; 12 bases fit TRBD1. The germline gives CDR1 LGHDT, CDR2 YNNKEL (reference sequence). The ends lost 4 bases at V and 4 bases at J; junction bases unmatched: 13. The CDR3 runs 18 residues. CDR3 DNA sequence: TGTGCCAGCAGCCGCCGAGGGACAGGGGGCCAAGCTCCCTATGGCTACACCTTC. Encoded protein: CASSRRGTGGQAPYGYTF.

This clonotype was detected a few times. This sequence joins TRBV30 and TRBJ2-3, with TRBD2 matching 7 bases. The V and J ends lost 4 bases and 4 bases, in that order; junction bases with no gene match: 5. The germline V gene has CDR1 GTSNPN and CDR2 SVGIG (reference sequence). This CDR3 contains 13 residues. The CDR3 coding sequence is TGTGCCTGGATGATCGGGGGGTCAGATACGCAGTATTTT. It yields the protein CAWMIGGSDTQYF.

The chain links TRBV12-3 or TRBV12-4 to TRBJ1-5; 8 nucleotides agree with TRBD1. Losses at the gene ends were 4 bases for V and 7 bases for J; bases not matched to a gene: 9. CDR3 length: 15 amino acids. CDR3 DNA sequence: TGTGCCAGCAGTTCGGACAGGGAAATGGGACAGCCCCAGCATTTT. Protein sequence: CASSSDREMGQPQHF.

This clonotype was picked up a small number of times. The genes are TRBV12-3 or TRBV12-4 and TRBJ2-3; either TRBD1 or TRBD2 may supply D (5 bases each). The CDR3 covers 13 residues. The V end was cut by 6 bases, the J end by 4 bases, with 11 bases between. CDR3 DNA: TGTGCCAGCAGCCTGGGGACGGCAGATACGCAGTATTTT. Its translation is CASSLGTADTQYF.

This clonotype was detected only a few times. The rearrangement links TRBV20-1 to TRBJ1-5; 8 nucleotides match TRBD1. Germline CDR1 is DFQATT and CDR2 is SNEGSKA (reference sequence). The CDR3 spans 15 residues. V dropped 3 bases and J dropped 1; count of bases not matched to a gene: 5. The CDR3 nucleotides are TGCAGTGCTAGTTACAGGGGGGAAAGCAATCAGCCCCAGCATTTT. Translating it yields CSASYRGESNQPQHF.

This chain's CDR3 is CASSPGTPGYTF. CDR3 nucleotides: TGTGCCAGCAGCCCCGGGACGCCCGGCTACACCTTC. The rearrangement links TRBV7-9 to TRBJ1-2; tentative D call: TRBD1 (5 bases). This CDR3 is 12 amino acids long. Per germline, CDR1 SEHNR and CDR2 FQNEAQ (reference sequence). Trimming removed 5 bases from V and 8 bases from J, with 12 bases in between.

The gene calls are TRBV9 and TRBJ2-1; 8 bases match TRBD1. CDR1 and CDR2 from the germline V gene are SGDLS and YYNGEE. The CDR3 runs to 15 residues. J was trimmed by 7 bases and V by 3 bases; bases with no gene match: 9. The DNA for the CDR3 is TGTGCCAGCAGCGGAGTCGGGACAGGCCGAAATGAGCAGTTCTTC. This sequence encodes CASSGVGTGRNEQFF.

This clonotype was seen repeatedly, ten times or more. The rearrangement links TRBV11-2 to TRBJ2-5; 11 nucleotides align to TRBD2. Per germline, CDR1 SGHAT and CDR2 FQNNGV. Trimming took 2 bases from V and 2 from J; bases not matched to a gene: 4. This CDR3 region has 16 residues. The CDR3 here is CASSLSSGGVQETQYF. The CDR3 nucleotides read TGTGCCAGCAGCTTAAGTAGCGGGGGGGTTCAAGAGACCCAGTACTTC.